This T cell receptor (beta chain) was sequenced in a study of PD-1 blockade in classical Hodgkin lymphoma. For the study at large: Patients were treated with nivolumab at 3 mg/kg, and this was given intravenously every 2 weeks.

TCRdb's copy holds only in-frame clones and misses some; the assay was immunoSEQ multiplex PCR. This sample yields about 110,000 clones, of which roughly 87% are seen a single time; 15% to 20% belongs to the top ten. Comments on this clone: The antigen remains unidentified.

Germline CDR1 is SQVTM and CDR2 is ANQGSEA. This CDR3 is built from 12 residues. With 6 bases removed from V and 5 bases from J, the gap between germline ends came to 14 bases. Every patient had relapsed following autologous stem cell transplantation, and cohorts differed in brentuximab vedotin exposure. Study-wide results and limits: Underlying causes for the observed repertoire differences were not defined, possibly disease activity or prior therapy. Before treatment, complete responders showed about the same diversity as newly diagnosed patients. Exclusion applied to patients who initiated nivolumab less than 1 year following ASCT.

The origin of this receptor is a human donor with classical Hodgkin lymphoma. The rearrangement links TRBV29-1 to TRBJ2-7; perhaps TRBD1 as D (6 bases). Here the sequenced sample was peripheral blood mononuclear cells (PBMCs), taken before the second cycle of nivolumab. DNA of the CDR3: TGCAGCGTCCAACAGGGTATCCACGAGCAGTACTTC. Amino acids: CSVQQGIHEQYF.